This is a list of T cell receptor beta chains from one sample in a study of cytomegalovirus exposure and HLA in healthy donors. The data were produced by immunoSEQ multiplex PCR, yet TCRdb's version contains in-frame clones alone and is incomplete. The table records around 150,000 clones, about 80% of them present only once. The sample was PBMCs. These receptors were taken from a man aged 25-45 years in good health and CMV-seropositive. CDR3s include the opening cysteine and the closing phenylalanine or tryptophan. D genes are given only for firm matches. Size is omitted from some rows. Given values are once, few, many or a class for expanded clones.

j_call	d_call	v_call	clone_size	cdr3_nt	cdr3_aa
TRBJ1-1	.	TRBV2	once	TGTGCCAGCCGGGGGGGGGACCTTGAAGCTTTCTTT	CASRGGDLEAFF
TRBJ2-7	.	TRBV10-3	.	TGTGCCATCAGCTCAGGGTCCTCACCCTACGAGCAGTACTTC	CAISSGSSPYEQYF
TRBJ2-7	.	TRBV13	.	TGTGCCAGCAGCTCTACCTACGAGCAGTACTTC	CASSSTYEQYF
TRBJ2-3	TRBD2	TRBV7-7	.	TGTGCCAGCAGTTTGGGACTAGATACAGATACGCAGTATTTT	CASSLGLDTDTQYF
TRBJ1-3	.	TRBV11-3	.	TGTGCCAGCACACCTACAGGGAGCCCTTTCTCTGGAAACACCATATATTTT	CASTPTGSPFSGNTIYF
TRBJ1-5	.	TRBV6-1	.	TGTGTCAGCAGTGAGCCCAACAGTGTCAATCAGCCCCAGCATTTT	CVSSEPNSVNQPQHF
TRBJ2-3	TRBD2	TRBV9	.	TGTGCCAGCAGCGTAGACGCGGGAGAGGGGCCCACAGATACGCAGTATTTT	CASSVDAGEGPTDTQYF
TRBJ2-3	.	TRBV5-4	.	TGTGCCAGCAGGCTATCGGGCACAGATACGCAGTATTTT	CASRLSGTDTQYF
TRBJ1-1	.	TRBV6-5	.	TGTGCCAGCAGACTCCGGGACACCGTGGAGGCTTTCTTT	CASRLRDTVEAFF
TRBJ1-5	TRBD1	TRBV2	.	TGTGCCAGCGATGTGCAGGGGGATCAGCCCCAGCATTTT	CASDVQGDQPQHF
TRBJ2-5	TRBD2	TRBV6-1	.	TGTGCCAGCAGCGACCGGACTAGCGGTTCGACCCAGTACTTC	CASSDRTSGSTQYF
TRBJ1-4	TRBD1	TRBV4-1	few	TGCGCCAGCAGATTGGGACAGGGGAGAACGGCGGGTGAAAAACTGTTTTTT	CASRLGQGRTAGEKLFF
TRBJ2-5	TRBD1	TRBV6-6	.	TGTGCCAGCAGGACCAGGGGGCGGGTTTGGGAGACCCAGTACTTC	CASRTRGRVWETQYF
TRBJ2-3	TRBD2	TRBV4-1	.	TGCGCCAGCAGCCAACCTAAAACTAGCGGGAATTCAGATACGCAGTATTTT	CASSQPKTSGNSDTQYF
TRBJ2-5	TRBD2	TRBV19	.	TGTGCCAGTAGTATTACCCGGGAGGGCCAAGAGACCCAGTACTTC	CASSITREGQETQYF
TRBJ1-2	TRBD1	TRBV6-4	.	TGTGCCAGCAGCTCAGGGGGCAACTATGGCTACACCTTC	CASSSGGNYGYTF
TRBJ2-3	TRBD2	TRBV5-1	.	TGCGCCAGCAGCTTGGGGACTAGCGGGGGCGATACGCAGTATTTT	CASSLGTSGGDTQYF
TRBJ1-1	.	TRBV30	.	TGTGCCTGGAGAGGGGCCAACACTGAAGCTTTCTTT	CAWRGANTEAFF
TRBJ2-3	TRBD1	TRBV30	.	TGTGCCTCCCGGGACAGGGGGCCCGGCGCTCTCAACACAGATACGCAGTATTTT	CASRDRGPGALNTDTQYF
TRBJ1-5	TRBD1	TRBV5-1	few	TGCGCCAGCAGCTCAGGGGGCGGCAATCAGCCCCAGCATTTT	CASSSGGGNQPQHF
TRBJ2-3	.	TRBV4-2	.	TGTGCCAGCAGCCAAGGTGAACAGGGCCTTAGCACAGATACGCAGTATTTT	CASSQGEQGLSTDTQYF
TRBJ1-2	.	TRBV28	.	TGTGCCAGCAGTACTACAGGTTCAGCTAACTATGGCTACACCTTC	CASSTTGSANYGYTF
TRBJ2-7	.	TRBV28	medium-sized	TGTGCCAGCAGTCCAGACTACGAGCAGTACTTC	CASSPDYEQYF
TRBJ1-2	.	TRBV6-6	.	TGTGCCAGCAGTTACACAGGGAACTATGGCTACACCTTC	CASSYTGNYGYTF
TRBJ2-7	.	TRBV6-1	few	TGTGCCAGCAGTGGGAGCTACGAGCAGTACTTC	CASSGSYEQYF
TRBJ1-5	.	TRBV18	once	TGTGCCAGCTCACCGGACACATATCAGCCCCAGCATTTT	CASSPDTYQPQHF
TRBJ2-5	.	TRBV9	.	TGTGCCAGCAGCGTAGGGGAGGGCAGGGGGCTGGAGACCCAGTACTTC	CASSVGEGRGLETQYF
TRBJ1-1	TRBD1	TRBV5-1	.	TGCGCCAGCAGTTCGGGAGGACAGGGGAACACTGAAGCTTTCTTT	CASSSGGQGNTEAFF
TRBJ1-5	TRBD1	TRBV5-4	few	TGTGCCAGCAGCAAGGACAGGGCCGGTCAGCCCCAGCATTTT	CASSKDRAGQPQHF
TRBJ2-6	.	TRBV14	.	TGTGCCAGCAGCCCTTACACCTCAGGGGTCGGCGGGGCCAACGTCCTGACTTTC	CASSPYTSGVGGANVLTF
TRBJ2-4	TRBD1	TRBV27	.	TGTGCCAGCCAGAAGGACAGGGAGAGGAACATTCAGTACTTC	CASQKDRERNIQYF
TRBJ2-1	.	TRBV25-1	.	TGTGCCAGCAGTGACACGGGGGAATCCTACAATGAGCAGTTCTTC	CASSDTGESYNEQFF
TRBJ1-6	.	TRBV2	.	TGTGCCAGCAGGAAACAGGCGGATAATTCACCCCTCCACTTT	CASRKQADNSPLHF
TRBJ2-7	TRBD1	TRBV7-2	.	TGTGCCAGCAGCCCCGGACAGGCGTGGACCTACGAGCAGTACTTC	CASSPGQAWTYEQYF
TRBJ2-5	TRBD1	TRBV7-9	.	TGTGCCAGCAGCTTAGGGACAGGGAAGGAGACCCAGTACTTC	CASSLGTGKETQYF
TRBJ1-4	TRBD1	TRBV7-3	.	TGTGCCAGCAGCTCGGGGACAGGGGATGAAAAACTGTTTTTT	CASSSGTGDEKLFF
TRBJ1-3	.	TRBV28	.	TGTGCCAGCAGTTTCGGGACTCCGGTGGAGATTTCTGGAAACACCATATATTTT	CASSFGTPVEISGNTIYF
TRBJ1-2	.	TRBV28	.	TGTGCCAGCAGCCTCTCCACAGGCGTCTCTGGCTACACCTTC	CASSLSTGVSGYTF
TRBJ1-4	.	TRBV7-2	.	TGTGCCAGCAGCTCCAGGGCAGGGATTAATGAAAAACTGTTTTTT	CASSSRAGINEKLFF
TRBJ2-1	TRBD2	TRBV6-5	few	TGTGCCAGCAGTTCGAGCGGGACGTCTTACTACAATGAGCAGTTCTTC	CASSSSGTSYYNEQFF
TRBJ1-1	TRBD1	TRBV6-5	medium-sized	TGTGCCAGCAGTTTGGGACAGTCGATGAACACTGAAGCTTTCTTT	CASSLGQSMNTEAFF
TRBJ1-4	.	TRBV5-1	few	TGCGCCAGCAGCTTCAGATCCGGGGATGAAAAACTGTTTTTT	CASSFRSGDEKLFF